These 20 T cell receptor beta chains were all obtained from the same sample, sequenced in a study of Ad26.COV2.S vaccination and SARS-CoV-2 variants. Method: immunoSEQ multiplex PCR; TCRdb's copy keeps in-frame clones and lacks some. Among hundreds of thousands of clones listed, approximately 90% were seen once. Treatment reported: over 15 received Ad26.COV2.S at low or high dose, single or two shots; a few received placebo; per-sample allocation not given. Day 63 after the first injection of vaccine or placebo was the sampling time. The source was peripheral blood, collected in a trial of Ad26.COV2.S vaccine versus placebo. Receptors were obtained from a person between 18 and 59 years old who received the Ad26.COV2.S COVID-19 vaccine or a placebo.

The chain recombines TRBV5-1 with TRBJ2-6; 11 nucleotides match TRBD1. V lost 4 bases, J lost 2 bases, and 5 bases stayed unmatched. The CDR3 runs 17 residues. Germline assignment: CDR1 SGHRS and CDR2 YFSETQ. CDR3 DNA sequence: TGCGCCAGCAGCATTGGACAGGGGGCGGCTGGGGCCAACGTCCTGACTTTC. Protein sequence: CASSIGQGAAGANVLTF.

The rearrangement uses TRBV12-3 or TRBV12-4 and TRBJ1-3; D gene uncertain. The CDR3 totals 13 residues. The V end lost 6 bases, the J end lost 3 bases, and 9 bases lay between the germline ends. CDR3 sequence reads: CASSLAYGNTIYF. CDR3 nucleotide sequence: TGTGCCAGCAGCCTGGCGTATGGAAACACCATATATTTT.

The chain has TRBV7-2 and TRBJ2-7, with TRBD1 identical over 9 bases. Trimming at V came to 5 bases and at J to 0 bases, leaving 11 bases not matched to a gene. The CDR3 covers 17 residues. Germline loops: CDR1 SGHTA, CDR2 FQGNSA. The CDR3 DNA is TGTGCCAGCAGCCCTGAGGGGTACAGGGGGCCCTCCTACGAGCAGTACTTC. Amino acid sequence: CASSPEGYRGPSYEQYF.

This clone was counted only a few times. This chain links TRBV15 with TRBJ2-1; 7 bases align to TRBD1. The CDR3 spans 16 residues. Trimming took 1 base from V and 0 from J; bases not matched to a gene: 3. Germline CDR1 LNHNV, CDR2 YYDKDF (reference sequence). In DNA, the CDR3 is TGTGCCACCAGCAGAGGACAGGGTGGCTCCTACAATGAGCAGTTCTTC. Translated, it gives CATSRGQGGSYNEQFF.

V usage is TRBV5-1 and J usage is TRBJ1-2; a weak D match, TRBD1 (5 bases). Germline V CDR1 and CDR2: SGHRS, YFSETQ. The CDR3 consists of 13 residues. The V gene lost 6 bases and the J gene lost 3 bases, with 12 bases spanning the gap. Written as DNA, the CDR3 is TGCGCCAGCAAAGCTACAGGCGACTATGGCTACACCTTC. Protein sequence: CASKATGDYGYTF.

The V gene is TRBV15, the J gene TRBJ1-2; tentatively, D is TRBD1 (6 bases). The CDR3 is made up of 16 amino acids. Germline V CDR1 and CDR2: LNHNV, YYDKDF (reference sequence). V was clipped by 7 bases and J by 0 bases, with 18 bases between them. CDR3 region: CATTQGQGISNYGYTF. The CDR3 coding sequence is TGTGCCACCACCCAGGGGCAGGGGATCTCTAACTATGGCTACACCTTC.

The chain has TRBV9 and TRBJ2-2; unclear D gene. V gave up 7 bases and J gave up 7 bases, with 8 bases separating them. Germline V gene data show CDR1 as SGDLS and CDR2 as YYNGEE. The CDR3 is 11 amino acids. The CDR3 here is CASQLNGELFF. In nucleotides, the CDR3 is TGTGCCAGCCAACTAAACGGGGAGCTGTTTTTT.

This clone was counted once. The rearrangement joins TRBV29-1 to TRBJ1-6; D gene uncertain. V was shortened by 3 bases and J by 6 bases, with 12 bases between the two germline ends. The CDR3 loop spans 14 amino acids. Germline CDR1 SQVTM, CDR2 ANQGSEA. The DNA of the CDR3 is TGCAGCGTTGACGGCCCAGGACCTAATTCACCCCTCCACTTT. Protein sequence: CSVDGPGPNSPLHF. Combining the CDR3 with reference TRBV29-1 and TRBJ1-6 gives the whole variable domain SAVISQKPSRDICQRGTSLTIQCQVDSQVTMMFWYRQQPGQSLTLIATANQGSEATYESGFVIDKFPISRPNLTFSTLTVSNMSPEDSSIYLCSVDGPGPNSPLHFGNGTRLTVT.

This rearrangement joins TRBV5-1 to TRBJ1-2, with unresolved D. V was trimmed by 4 bases and J by 4 bases, leaving 14 bases between them. Germline assignment: CDR1 SGHRS and CDR2 YFSETQ. The CDR3 is 14 amino acids. In DNA, the CDR3 is TGCGCCAGCAGCAGGGATGGGTCGGGCTATGGCTACACCTTC. This sequence encodes CASSRDGSGYGYTF.

This chain uses TRBV2 with TRBJ2-1, with no clear D. V lost 3 bases, J lost 5 bases, and 5 bases lay in between. The CDR3 is 12 amino acids. Germline V gene lookup returns CDR1 SNHLY and CDR2 FYNNEI. The CDR3 sequence: CASSEADNEQFF. The CDR3 coding sequence is TGTGCCAGCAGTGAGGCAGACAATGAGCAGTTCTTC.

CDR3 loop: CASSLALGQGRELNEQYF. DNA of the CDR3: TGCGCCAGCAGCTTGGCCTTGGGGCAAGGGAGGGAGTTGAACGAGCAGTACTTC. The chain joins TRBV5-1 to TRBJ2-7; 7 bases fit TRBD2. Unmatched junction bases numbered 17, after V lost 0 bases and J lost 5 bases. CDR1 SGHRS and CDR2 YFSETQ come from the germline V gene. The CDR3 totals 18 residues. The full variable domain, with the rest looked up from reference TRBV5-1 and TRBJ2-7, is KAGVTQTPRYLIKTRGQQVTLSCSPISGHRSVSWYQQTPGQGLQFLFEYFSETQRNKGNFPGRFSGRQFSNSRSEMNVSTLELGDSALYLCASSLALGQGRELNEQYFGPGTRLTVT.

V and J are TRBV29-1 and TRBJ1-4; D is unresolved. Germline CDR1 reads SQVTM; CDR2 reads ANQGSEA. The CDR3 contains 12 residues. The V and J ends lost 2 bases and 5 bases respectively, with 6 bases between them. The CDR3 DNA reads as TGCAGCGTTGAAATCGGCAATGAAAAACTGTTTTTT. Translating gives CSVEIGNEKLFF.

V usage is TRBV4-3 and J usage is TRBJ1-3, with D perhaps TRBD1 (6 bases). The CDR3 contains 19 residues. Germline loops: CDR1 LGHNA, CDR2 YSLEER. The ends were cut back, 6 bases at V and 0 bases at J, with 24 bases in the middle. In DNA, the CDR3 is TGCGCCAGCAGTCCCCGGAGCTTCAGGGGCCCCTCCTCTGGAAACACCATATATTTT. This gives the protein CASSPRSFRGPSSGNTIYF.

V gene TRBV3-1 (or the pseudogene TRBV3-2) combines with J gene TRBJ1-1; D might be TRBD1 (6 bases). The V gene lost 1 base and the J gene lost 1 base, with 10 bases spanning the gap. This CDR3 spans 15 amino acids. Per germline, CDR1 LGHDT and CDR2 YNNKEL (reference sequence). CDR3 loop: CASSQASGANTEAFF. CDR3 DNA sequence: TGTGCCAGCAGCCAAGCGTCAGGGGCGAACACTGAAGCTTTCTTT.

The rearrangement links TRBV11-1 to TRBJ2-7; TRBD1 is a possible D gene (6 bases). Germline lookup yields CDR1 SGHAT and CDR2 FQDESV (reference sequence). V shed 5 bases and J shed 5 bases, with 13 bases lying between them. This CDR3 has 13 amino acids. CDR3 in DNA: TGTGCCAGCAGCCTGACAGGTGTGAACGAGCAGTACTTC. This gives the protein CASSLTGVNEQYF.

The V call is TRBV19, the J call TRBJ1-4; 7 positions match TRBD1. The CDR3 contains 15 residues. From germline, CDR1 is LNHDA and CDR2 SQIVND (reference sequence). The trim removed 5 bases at V and 8 bases at J, leaving 11 bases unmatched. CDR3 sequence: CASSFPGQRREKLFF. For the CDR3, the DNA is TGTGCCAGTAGTTTCCCGGGACAGCGACGGGAAAAACTGTTTTTT.

The chain couples TRBV9 to TRBJ2-1, with a weak D call TRBD2 (6 bases). V lost 4 bases and J 4 bases, leaving 21 bases between the germline ends. CDR1 SGDLS and CDR2 YYNGEE come from the germline V gene. CDR3 length: 17 residues. This chain's CDR3 is CASSPRQPSVGYNEQFF. DNA for the CDR3: TGTGCCAGCAGCCCCCGCCAACCTAGCGTAGGGTACAATGAGCAGTTCTTC.

The chain recombines TRBV7-9 with TRBJ2-7; D possibly matches TRBD1 or TRBD2 (6 bases each). V lost 1 base to trimming and J lost 1 base, with 11 bases between them. Germline V gene data show CDR1 as SEHNR and CDR2 as FQNEAQ (reference sequence). This CDR3 spans 15 amino acids. The CDR3 sequence is CASSLGGGLSYEQYF. The CDR3 coding sequence is TGTGCCAGCAGCTTAGGTGGGGGGCTATCCTACGAGCAGTACTTC.

The chain combines TRBV9 with TRBJ1-2; TRBD1 matches at 7 bases. The germline V gene has CDR1 SGDLS and CDR2 YYNGEE. Trimming cost V 2 bases and J 5 bases; bases outside gene matches: 6. The length of the CDR3 is 14 residues. The CDR3 sequence: CASSVGQAPYGYTF. The CDR3 DNA reads as TGTGCCAGCAGCGTTGGACAGGCCCCTTATGGCTACACCTTC.

The chain has TRBV9 and TRBJ2-2; tentatively, D is TRBD1 or TRBD2 (6 bases each). This CDR3 contains 14 residues. Trimming removed 4 bases from V and 4 bases from J, with 11 bases in between. CDR1 and CDR2 from the germline V gene are SGDLS and YYNGEE. CDR3 sequence: CASSLQGLTGELFF. The CDR3 bases are TGTGCCAGCAGCCTACAGGGACTCACCGGGGAGCTGTTTTTT.